This entry lists 10 T cell receptor beta chains sequenced from one sample in a study of T-cell reconstitution after alpha-beta-depleted transplantation in children. The authors prepared the TCRbeta library with unique molecular identifiers. MiXCR was run by TCRdb on the PCR reads, yielding one entry per CDR3 protein. The sample has approximately 350,000 distinct CDR3 sequences; about a tenth are singletons. The source material was PBMCs from the stem cell graft donor, sampled from the stem cell graft. These receptors were collected from a human donor who donated a stem cell graft to a child with acute lymphoblastic leukemia.

This clonotype was found a few times. At one boundary the junction diverges from the germline segment, which might be a read error. V is TRBV20-1 and J is TRBJ2-7; 7 positions match TRBD1. The CDR3 has 10 residues. CDR1 and CDR2 (germline): DFQATT, SNEGSKA (reference sequence). CDR3 coding DNA: TGCAGTGCGGGCGACAGGGACATGGACTTC. It translates to CSAGDRDMDF.

The chain uses TRBV7-6 and TRBJ2-7, with 8 bases lining up with TRBD1. This CDR3 spans 15 amino acids. The J segment lost 0 bases and the V segment lost 5 bases, leaving 6 bases of the junction unmatched. In germline, CDR1 is SGHVS, CDR2 FNYEAQ. The CDR3 DNA sequence: TGTGCCAGCAGCAGACAGGGGTTAGGCTCCTACGAGCAGTACTTC. It specifies CASSRQGLGSYEQYF.

This clonotype was picked up a small number of times. The chain couples TRBV4-1 to TRBJ1-2; 7 bases align to TRBD1. The germline gives CDR1 MGHRA, CDR2 YSYEKL. This CDR3 is 15 amino acids long. V was pared by 0 bases and J by 4 bases, with 5 bases of the junction left unmatched. The CDR3 coding sequence is TGCGCCAGCAGCCAAGATAATAACAGGGGCTATGGCTACACCTTC. The encoded protein is CASSQDNNRGYGYTF.

This clonotype was counted at least ten times. The V and J genes are TRBV25-1 and TRBJ2-5, with D hard to call. The CDR3 consists of 14 residues. Trimming pared 2 bases from V and 2 bases from J, leaving 9 bases between. CDR1 and CDR2 (germline): MGHDK, SYGVNS. The CDR3 spells CASSEMSIQETQYF. The CDR3 DNA follows: TGTGCCAGCAGTGAAATGTCTATTCAAGAGACCCAGTACTTC. Supplemented by reference TRBV25-1 and TRBJ2-5, the full variable domain reads EADIYQTPRYLVIGTGKKITLECSQTMGHDKMYWYQQDPGMELHLIHYSYGVNSTEKGDLSSESTVSRIRTEHFPLTLESARPSHTSQYLCASSEMSIQETQYFGPGTRLLVL.

This clonotype was seen many times. One end of the junction is discordant with germline, which a read error may explain. This chain links TRBV7-7 with TRBJ2-5, with D tentatively TRBD1 (8 bases). Germline CDR1 reads SSHAT; CDR2 reads FNYEAQ (reference sequence). The CDR3 has 13 amino acids. The CDR3 loop is CASSGDRQETQYF. The CDR3 bases are TGTGCTAGCAGCGGGGACAGGCAAGAGACCCAGTACTTC. The variable domain in full, completed from reference TRBV7-7 and TRBJ2-5, reads GAGVSQSPRYKVTKRGQDVTLRCDPISSHATLYWYQQALGQGPEFLTYFNYEAQPDKSGLPSDRFSAERPEGSISTLTIQRTEQRDSAMYRCASSGDRQETQYFGPGTRLLVL.

The chain links TRBV10-3 to TRBJ2-1; D is unclear. Looked up from germline, CDR1 is ENHRY and CDR2 is SYGVKD. V lost 4 bases and J 2 bases, leaving 18 bases between the germline ends. CDR3 size: 17 residues. The CDR3, as DNA: TGTGCCATCAGTGCGGCGTCCTCGCAAGACCCCTACAATGAGCAGTTCTTC. Protein: CAISAASSQDPYNEQFF.

This clonotype has only a few counts. The chain couples TRBV5-1 to TRBJ2-3, with D possibly TRBD1 on 6 matching bases. From germline, CDR1 is SGHRS and CDR2 YFSETQ. This CDR3 is 14 amino acids long. V was pared by 4 bases and J by 3 bases, with 12 bases between. CDR3 nucleotide sequence: TGCGCCAGCAGCGGGAAGGGGGAAACAGATACGCAGTATTTT. Protein product: CASSGKGETDTQYF.

This clonotype has just a few counts. The CDR3 here is CASSPLAGVNNEQFF. DNA for the CDR3: TGTGCCAGCAGCCCACTAGCGGGAGTCAACAATGAGCAGTTCTTC. The rearrangement links TRBV3-1 to TRBJ2-1; TRBD2 agrees at 11 bases. V shed 4 bases, J shed 5 bases, and the junction held 4 bases outside the gene matches. The CDR3 is 15 residues long. Germline lookup yields CDR1 LGHDT and CDR2 YNNKEL (reference sequence).

This clonotype was seen only a few times. The V gene is TRBV5-1, the J gene TRBJ2-1, with 8 bases aligning to TRBD2. Germline V lookup: CDR1 SGHRS, CDR2 YFSETQ. CDR3 length: 16 amino acids. The V segment lost 7 bases and the J segment 2 bases; nucleotides outside the gene matches: 11. The CDR3 protein is CASRGTREEAYNEQFF. In DNA, the CDR3 is TGCGCCAGCCGCGGGACTAGGGAGGAAGCCTACAATGAGCAGTTCTTC.

This clonotype was seen a few times. The chain links TRBV12-3 or TRBV12-4 to TRBJ2-4; possibly TRBD1 for D (6 bases). CDR3 length: 16 residues. The V gene lost 6 bases and the J gene lost 0 bases, with 15 bases spanning the gap. The CDR3 is CASSPTGMLAKNIQYF. CDR3 bases: TGTGCCAGCAGCCCCACAGGGATGTTAGCCAAAAACATTCAGTACTTC.